Listed here is a single T cell receptor beta chain. Its specificity is unknown. The sort gate was single viable CD3+CD4+CD8-CD45RO+ cells for memory CD4+ T cells. Total CD4+ T cells were enriched by CD4 positive selection. Assay: immunoSEQ multiplex PCR; the TCRdb copy retains only in-frame clones and omits some. The sample has around 76,000 clones, around 82% seen once. This CDR3 has 13 amino acids. V was trimmed by 5 bases and J by 2 bases, leaving 7 bases between them. Germline values: CDR1 SGHVS, CDR2 FNYEAQ. This record belongs to a study of memory CD4+ T cells and cytomegalovirus serostatus. Turning to the study itself: This sample comes from healthy Belgian adults, several CMV seropositive, approximately 23 seronegative.

Study outcomes and limitations: About 40% of the roughly 160 known CMV-associated TCRbeta sequences appeared in CD4+ memory.

The chain uses TRBV7-6 and TRBJ1-3; no reliable D call. Sequences were obtained from memory CD4+ T cells from blood. This receptor was obtained from an adult in good health and CMV-seropositive. CDR3 protein: CASSGYTGNTIYF. The CDR3 DNA reads TGTGCCAGCAGCGGTTATACTGGAAACACCATATATTTT. Together with reference TRBV7-6 and TRBJ1-3, the CDR3 gives the full variable domain: GAGVSQSPRYKVTKRGQDVALRCDPISGHVSLYWYRQALGQGPEFLTYFNYEAQQDKSGLPNDRFSAERPEGSISTLTIQRTEQRDSAMYRCASSGYTGNTIYFGEGSWLTVV.